The entry that follows covers one TCR beta chain sequence. This sample stems from a study of technical replicates of blood from several donors. Using immunoSEQ multiplex PCR, the repertoire was profiled, and TCRdb retains in-frame clones only, with some absent. The sample shows roughly 80,000 clones, 95% to 97% of them seen only once. Trimming took 3 bases from V and 2 from J, leaving 12 bases between them. The CDR3 totals 15 residues. Germline CDR1 and CDR2: MGHRA and YSYEKL. Sequenced sample: T cells isolated from PBMCs. The chain uses TRBV4-1 and TRBJ2-3; weak D call: TRBD1 (6 bases). This sequence was found in a human donor in good health. The CDR3 sequence: CASSQRDNPTDTQYF. CDR3 bases: TGCGCCAGCAGCCAGAGGGACAATCCCACAGATACGCAGTATTTT.